These 15 T cell receptor beta chains share one sample of origin, sequenced in a study of T cell repertoires in cytomegalovirus infection. MiXCR, run by TCRdb on the reads, gives a single entry per CDR3 protein. The sample has more than 150,000 distinct CDR3 sequences; under 30% are singletons. Sequencing input: PBMCs. These receptors came from a human donor in good health (CMV status not recorded). Some clones in this sample may be carry-over from other donors' samples.

The chain carries TRBV2 and TRBJ2-2; 10 positions match TRBD2. V gave up 4 bases and J gave up 4 bases; unmatched junction bases: 0. Germline V CDR1 and CDR2: SNHLY, FYNNEI. The CDR3 sequence is 14 residues long. The CDR3 loop reads CASSGLAGTGELFF. CDR3 DNA: TGTGCCAGCAGTGGACTAGCGGGCACCGGGGAGCTGTTTTTT.

The chain has TRBV2 and TRBJ1-4; no clear D gene. Trimming removed 6 bases from V and 0 bases from J, with 11 bases in between. In germline, CDR1 is SNHLY, CDR2 FYNNEI. The CDR3 is 15 amino acids. The CDR3 is CASRDRRSTNEKLFF. The CDR3 bases are TGTGCCAGCAGGGATAGACGGTCAACTAATGAAAAACTGTTTTTT. Filled out from reference TRBV2 and TRBJ1-4, the complete variable domain reads EPEVTQTPSHQVTQMGQEVILRCVPISNHLYFYWYRQILGQKVEFLVSFYNNEISEKSEIFDDQFSVERPDGSNFTLKIRSTKLEDSAMYFCASRDRRSTNEKLFFGSGTQLSVL.

The J gene is TRBJ2-7, the V gene TRBV5-1, with a possible D match to TRBD2 (6 bases). Germline-derived CDR1 and CDR2 are SGHRS and YFSETQ. V was shortened by 7 bases and J by 1 base, with 18 bases between the two germline ends. This CDR3 contains 15 residues. CDR3 sequence reads: CASGLGGVPSYEQYF. DNA of the CDR3: TGCGCCAGCGGTCTGGGGGGAGTTCCATCCTACGAGCAGTACTTC.

The CDR3 spells CASNHGEARDQPQHF. As DNA, the CDR3 is TGTGCCAGTAACCATGGGGAGGCGCGGGATCAGCCCCAGCATTTT. This chain joins TRBV19 and TRBJ1-5; D is unclear. Germline V CDR1 and CDR2: LNHDA, SQIVND (reference sequence). CDR3 length: 15 residues. Trimming removed 7 bases from V and 5 bases from J, with 18 bases in between. The full variable domain, in which reference TRBV19 and TRBJ1-5 provide the parts outside the CDR3, is DGGITQSPKYLFRKEGQNVTLSCEQNLNHDAMYWYRQDPGQGLRLIYYSQIVNDFQKGDIAEGYSVSREKKESFPLTVTSAQKNPTAFYLCASNHGEARDQPQHFGDGTRLSIL.

The CDR3 spells CASRYDTGTTEAFF. CDR3 DNA: TGCGCCAGCAGGTACGACACGGGGACTACTGAAGCTTTCTTT. The chain links TRBV5-1 to TRBJ1-1; D perhaps matches TRBD1 (5 bases). The CDR3 totals 14 residues. CDR1 is SGHRS and CDR2 is YFSETQ in the germline V gene. V was pared by 5 bases and J by 5 bases, with 16 bases between. Complete variable domain (other parts from reference TRBV5-1 and TRBJ1-1): KAGVTQTPRYLIKTRGQQVTLSCSPISGHRSVSWYQQTPGQGLQFLFEYFSETQRNKGNFPGRFSGRQFSNSRSEMNVSTLELGDSALYLCASRYDTGTTEAFFGQGTRLTVV.

This clonotype was recorded a few times. The chain uses TRBV12-3 or TRBV12-4 and TRBJ1-2, with D possibly TRBD1 on 6 matching bases. The V end was cut by 5 bases, the J end by 10 bases, with 11 bases between. This CDR3 spans 11 amino acids. CDR3 nucleotides: TGTGCCAGCAGTCAGGGGCGCGTCTACACCTTC. Translated, it gives CASSQGRVYTF.

This clonotype was counted only a few times. The V call is TRBV12-3 or TRBV12-4, the J call TRBJ1-5; D ambiguous. CDR3 length: 13 residues. V lost 6 bases to trimming and J lost 7 bases, with 13 bases between them. CDR3 loop: CASSPIGAQPQHF. Here the CDR3 DNA reads TGTGCCAGCAGCCCAATTGGTGCACAGCCCCAGCATTTT.

This clonotype appeared a single time. The V gene is TRBV12-3 or TRBV12-4, the J gene TRBJ2-3; no definite D call. Trimming took 3 bases from V and 4 from J, leaving 8 bases between them. CDR3 length: 13 residues. The CDR3 protein is CASSFSPADTQYF. CDR3 nucleotides: TGTGCCAGCAGTTTCTCGCCTGCAGATACGCAGTATTTT.

This clonotype was seen a few times. The rearrangement links TRBV7-2 to TRBJ2-3; maybe TRBD2 (5 bases). In germline, CDR1 is SGHTA, CDR2 FQGNSA. This CDR3 is 12 amino acids long. The V end lost 4 bases, the J end lost 7 bases, and 9 bases lay between the germline ends. In DNA form, the CDR3 reads TGTGCCAGCAGCTCGTACGGGAATACGCAGTATTTT. Its protein is CASSSYGNTQYF.

A few counts support this clonotype. This sequence joins TRBV7-6 and TRBJ1-6, with D possibly TRBD1 on 5 matching bases. The V gene's germline CDR1 is SGHVS and CDR2 FNYEAQ. Trimming pared 1 base from V and 10 bases from J, leaving 14 bases between. CDR3 length: 15 residues. The CDR3 DNA is TGTGCCAGCAGCTTAGAGGGCAGGGAGGGCTCACCCCTCCACTTT. Its protein product is CASSLEGREGSPLHF.

This clonotype turned up a few times. The gene calls are TRBV6-1 and TRBJ1-4; 8 nucleotides agree with TRBD1. The CDR3 has 16 residues. The germline V gene encodes CDR1 MNHNS and CDR2 SASEGT. Germline trimming cut 7 bases from V and 0 bases from J; bases unmatched to any gene: 7. CDR3 coding DNA: TGTGCCAGCACATACCGACAGGGGACAACTAATGAAAAACTGTTTTTT. The encoded protein is CASTYRQGTTNEKLFF.

This clonotype was seen more than once but under ten times. V and J are TRBV6-2 or TRBV6-3 and TRBJ1-2, with D possibly matching TRBD1 (5 bases). The V gene's germline CDR1 is MNHEY and CDR2 SVGEGT. V lost 2 bases, J lost 8 bases, and 12 bases lay in between. This CDR3 contains 13 residues. As DNA, the CDR3 is TGTGCCAGCAGTTACCCACAGGTATCCGGCTACACCTTC. Translating it yields CASSYPQVSGYTF.

This clonotype occurred many times. The V call is TRBV7-2, the J call TRBJ1-2; the match to TRBD1 covers 8 bases. The CDR3 is 17 residues long. The V gene's germline CDR1 is SGHTA and CDR2 FQGNSA. Trimming removed 1 base from V and 6 bases from J; junction bases left unmatched: 13. This CDR3 is CASSLGGGQGARDGYTF. The CDR3 coding sequence is TGTGCCAGCAGCTTAGGAGGTGGTCAGGGGGCTCGGGATGGCTACACCTTC. Using reference TRBV7-2 and TRBJ1-2 for the parts outside the CDR3, the full variable domain is GAGVSQSPSNKVTEKGKDVELRCDPISGHTALYWYRQSLGQGLEFLIYFQGNSAPDKSGLPSDRFSAERTGGSVSTLTIQRTQQEDSAVYLCASSLGGGQGARDGYTFGSGTRLTVV.

The chain recombines TRBV2 with TRBJ1-1; possibly TRBD1 for D (6 bases). The CDR3 loop spans 14 amino acids. Germline V gives CDR1 SNHLY, CDR2 FYNNEI. Trimming left V 8 bases short and J 0 bases short, with 13 bases between. The DNA for the CDR3 is TGTGCCAGCTGCGAACAGGGAATGAACACTGAAGCTTTCTTT. This codes for CASCEQGMNTEAFF. The whole variable domain, filled in from reference TRBV2 and TRBJ1-1, reads EPEVTQTPSHQVTQMGQEVILRCVPISNHLYFYWYRQILGQKVEFLVSFYNNEISEKSEIFDDQFSVERPDGSNFTLKIRSTKLEDSAMYFCASCEQGMNTEAFFGQGTRLTVV.

This chain links TRBV29-1 with TRBJ1-4; D perhaps matches TRBD1 (6 bases). Germline V gene sequence: CDR1 SQVTM, CDR2 ANQGSEA. The CDR3 loop spans 13 amino acids. Trimming cost V 1 base and J 8 bases, with 11 bases left between them. The DNA of the CDR3 is TGCAGCGTTGAAGTGAGGGGGGGGGAAAAACTGTTTTTT. Translation: CSVEVRGGEKLFF.